This T cell receptor (beta chain) was obtained from a study of beta chain features in type 1 diabetes. This clone appeared a few times. Its antigen is currently unknown. cDNA synthesis used the whole RNA isolate, giving expressed TCRB sequences. Regulatory, naive and central memory T cell samples averaged around 3.6 million reads. Profiling relied on immunoSEQ multiplex PCR, and the TCRdb table lists in-frame clones only, not all of them. The table lists about 350,000 clones, roughly 21% of them singletons. General study results and limits: A greater similarity of naive, central memory and Treg TCRB repertoires was seen among patients than among healthy donors.

Germline V CDR1 and CDR2: GTSNPN, SVGIG (reference sequence). J lost 4 bases, V lost 2 bases, and 15 bases had no gene match. The CDR3 length is 17 residues. The specimen sequenced was naive CD4+ T cells from blood. This receptor was taken from a woman between 18 and 29 years old in good health. The rearrangement uses TRBV30 and TRBJ2-5; 8 bases match TRBD2. CDR3 nucleotide sequence: TGTGCCTGGAGTCATCGAGGCACCGGGACTAGACGAGAGACCCAGTACTTC. This gives the protein CAWSHRGTGTRRETQYF.